This T cell receptor (beta chain) was recovered during a study of monozygotic twins with cystic fibrosis. Study context: With about 15 PCR cycles, barcoded libraries came from roughly 3 micrograms of fragmented DNA. Whole-study findings and limits: Monozygotic CF twin pairs shared significantly more nucleotide-identical clonotypes than unrelated CF individuals did. In this small cohort, shared CDR3 numbers showed no association with age, concordance or disease severity. Co-twins had the most similar V usage for 13 of 16 pairs, J for 8.

The V segment lost 2 bases and the J segment 4 bases; nucleotides outside the gene matches: 2. This CDR3 comprises 14 residues. CDR1 and CDR2 from the germline V gene are MNHEY and SMNVEV (reference sequence). This clone was recorded a few times. Its antigen is as yet unknown. The data were produced by immunoSEQ multiplex PCR, yet TCRdb's version contains in-frame clones alone and is incomplete. This table holds roughly 15,000 clones, 90% to 95% found once. The chain joins TRBV27 to TRBJ2-1; TRBD1 agrees at 7 bases. The sequence was collected from a girl aged 2-10 years with cystic fibrosis. The sample comprised blood. The CDR3 nucleotides read TGTGCCAGCAGTTTAACAGGGGCATACAATGAGCAGTTCTTC. The encoded protein is CASSLTGAYNEQFF.